This T cell receptor beta chain was captured by sequencing in a study of regulatory T cells in long-lasting Graves disease. Trimming took off 6 bases at V and 6 bases at J, with 17 bases between the two ends. Per the germline V gene, CDR1 is DFQATT and CDR2 is SNEGSKA (reference sequence). This CDR3 has 14 residues. Time point indicated: newly diagnosed GD, antithyroid drugs for less than 3 months. Making the TCR library involved RNA that had been extracted from PBMCs. CDR3-region Arm-PCR and iRepertoire HTBI primers produced the TCR beta libraries. In the original processing: Identification yielded about 66 TRBV and 14 TRBJ segments across samples. TCRdb analysed the multiplex PCR reads with MiXCR anew, one entry per CDR3 protein. The V and J calls here are based on TCRdb, not the publication. The sample consists of hundreds of thousands of distinct CDR3 sequences, approximately 15% of them appearing once.

The sample also formed part of further work on T cells in Graves' hyperthyroidism and ophthalmopathy. As that report states: Stable hyperthyroidism was separated from ophthalmopathy by a model based on 13 V-J features.

This sequence joins TRBV20-1 and TRBJ1-4; tentatively, D is TRBD1 (5 bases). The sequence was collected from a woman in her twenties or thirties with Graves disease. Specimen: peripheral blood mononuclear cells (PBMCs), collected at new diagnosis, from a patient treated with antithyroid drugs. CDR3 loop: CSATGGVTDEKLFF. Here the CDR3 DNA reads TGCAGTGCCACCGGAGGGGTGACGGATGAAAAACTGTTTTTT.